Below are 28 T cell receptor beta chains sequenced from a single sample in a study of T cell responses to AZD1222 COVID-19 vaccine. Assay used: immunoSEQ multiplex PCR; TCRdb lists only in-frame clones, some missing. The repertoire holds about 150,000 clones, with roughly 89% as singletons. Source: peripheral blood, taken 28 days after the second AZD1222 dose. The receptors were sampled from an adult who received the AZD1222 COVID-19 vaccine.

The gene calls are TRBV29-1 and TRBJ2-7; 9 bases are shared with TRBD1. CDR1 is SQVTM, CDR2 ANQGSEA, per germline. CDR3 length: 13 amino acids. Trimming took 4 bases from V and 6 from J; bases not matched to a gene: 7. CDR3 sequence reads: CSVARDRATEQYF. Here the CDR3 DNA reads TGCAGCGTTGCCCGGGACAGGGCTACCGAGCAGTACTTC.

CDR3 nucleotide sequence: TGCAGTGCTAGTCGGCTAGCGGGGGGGGAGACCCAGTACTTC. Translation: CSASRLAGGETQYF. The chain employs TRBV20-1 and TRBJ2-5, with TRBD2 identical over 12 bases. Germline loops: CDR1 DFQATT, CDR2 SNEGSKA (reference sequence). This CDR3 has 14 residues. J lost 5 bases, V lost 3 bases, and 4 bases had no gene match.

V is TRBV5-6 and J is TRBJ2-7; possible D gene TRBD1, 5 bases. Germline CDR1 SGHDT, CDR2 YYEEEE. Trimming shortened V by 1 base and J by 3 bases, and 14 bases separated the two germline ends. This CDR3 has 15 residues. The CDR3 sequence is CASSLSRARHYEQYF. The CDR3 bases are TGTGCCAGCAGCTTGAGCAGGGCCCGACACTACGAGCAGTACTTC.

A few counts support this clone. The rearrangement joins TRBV27 to TRBJ1-5; D is possibly TRBD1 (5 bases). Germline CDR1 reads MNHEY; CDR2 reads SMNVEV (reference sequence). This CDR3 is built from 16 residues. Trimming pared 0 bases from V and 2 bases from J, leaving 11 bases between. CDR3 protein: CASSLSGRDGNQPQHF. The CDR3 bases are TGTGCCAGCAGTTTATCGGGCAGGGACGGCAATCAGCCCCAGCATTTT.

The chain carries TRBV5-7 and TRBJ1-1; D gene unclear. TRBV5-7 is reported as an ORF; its role is uncertain. Deletions cut 4 bases from V and 1 base from J, with 11 bases between. The CDR3 totals 14 residues. In DNA form, the CDR3 reads TGTGCCAGCAGCGTAACAGCGACGAACACTGAAGCTTTCTTT. It translates to CASSVTATNTEAFF.

The rearrangement uses TRBV18 and TRBJ1-2; the D is unclear. Per germline, CDR1 KGHSH and CDR2 LQKENI. CDR3 length: 12 residues. The V gene lost 1 base and the J gene lost 8 bases, with 8 bases spanning the gap. CDR3 DNA sequence: TGTGCCAGCTCACCACGAGGGTGGGGCTACACCTTC. Protein product: CASSPRGWGYTF.

J is TRBJ2-5 and V is TRBV9; 7 bases are a match to TRBD2. Germline V gene lookup returns CDR1 SGDLS and CDR2 YYNGEE. The ends lost 6 bases at V and 5 bases at J; junction bases unmatched: 13. The CDR3 length is 15 residues. Written as DNA, the CDR3 is TGTGCCAGCACCCCATTCGGGGGGTCAGGGGAGACCCAGTACTTC. Amino acids: CASTPFGGSGETQYF.

The rearrangement uses TRBV7-8 and TRBJ1-2; the D gene is possibly TRBD1 (5 bases). The length of the CDR3 is 15 residues. V was pared by 5 bases and J by 3 bases, with 16 bases between. Per germline, CDR1 SGHVS and CDR2 FQNEAQ. DNA for the CDR3: TGTGCCAGCAGCCTCGCGCGACAGTCCTACTATGGCTACACCTTC. Translated: CASSLARQSYYGYTF. The full variable domain, its missing parts supplied by reference TRBV7-8 and TRBJ1-2, is GAGVSQSPRYKVAKRGQDVALRCDPISGHVSLFWYQQALGQGPEFLTYFQNEAQLDKSGLPSDRFFAERPEGSVSTLKIQRTQQEDSAVYLCASSLARQSYYGYTFGSGTRLTVV.

The chain couples TRBV3-1 (or the pseudogene TRBV3-2) to TRBJ1-1; D is unresolved. From germline, CDR1 is LGHDT and CDR2 YNNKEL (reference sequence). This CDR3 has 13 amino acids. The V gene lost 1 base and the J gene lost 8 bases, with 11 bases spanning the gap. The CDR3 DNA follows: TGTGCCAGCAGCCAAGTCGACTATCGCGAAGCTTTCTTT. Translation: CASSQVDYREAFF.

The sample holds one count of this clone. The rearrangement uses TRBV7-2 and TRBJ2-7; D perhaps matches TRBD2 (6 bases). The CDR3 loop spans 16 amino acids. CDR1 is SGHTA, CDR2 FQGNSA, per germline. Between the trimmed V and J ends, which lost 4 bases and 3 bases, there was a span of 19 bases. Here the CDR3 DNA reads TGTGCCAGCAGCTCCACCTACGGGGGAGGCGGCTACGAGCAGTACTTC. Translated: CASSSTYGGGGYEQYF.

This chain links TRBV7-9 with TRBJ1-4; 9 nucleotides line up with TRBD1. The V gene's germline CDR1 is SEHNR and CDR2 FQNEAQ (reference sequence). The CDR3 consists of 16 residues. V gave up 5 bases and J gave up 6 bases; unmatched junction bases: 10. CDR3 sequence (DNA): TGTGCCAGCAGCCCATCGGACAGGGGTGGAGATGAAAAACTGTTTTTT. Its protein is CASSPSDRGGDEKLFF.

V and J are TRBV18 and TRBJ1-5; D is possibly TRBD1 (5 bases). CDR1 and CDR2 from the germline V gene are KGHSH and LQKENI. The CDR3 spans 14 residues. The germline V and J ends were trimmed by 3 bases and 3 bases, with 9 bases remaining between them. The chain's CDR3 is CASSPTEHNQPQHF. CDR3 bases: TGTGCCAGCTCACCGACAGAGCACAATCAGCCCCAGCATTTT. The full variable domain, rest sourced from reference TRBV18 and TRBJ1-5, is NAGVMQNPRHLVRRRGQEARLRCSPMKGHSHVYWYRQLPEEGLKFMVYLQKENIIDESGMPKERFSAEFPKEGPSILRIQQVVRGDSAAYFCASSPTEHNQPQHFGDGTRLSIL.

The rearrangement uses TRBV19 and TRBJ1-2, with TRBD1 as a possible D gene (5 bases). CDR3 length: 15 residues. Germline loops: CDR1 LNHDA, CDR2 SQIVND (reference sequence). The V end lost 7 bases, the J end lost 4 bases, and 19 bases lay between the germline ends. In DNA form, the CDR3 reads TGTGCCAGTACCTTTTCCACGGGGCAGCTCTATGGCTACACCTTC. It encodes CASTFSTGQLYGYTF.

This chain connects TRBV19 to TRBJ1-5; D possibly corresponds to TRBD1 (5 bases). This CDR3 is 15 amino acids long. Trimming shortened V by 5 bases and J by 2 bases, and 13 bases separated the two germline ends. In germline, CDR1 is LNHDA, CDR2 SQIVND (reference sequence). In nucleotides, the CDR3 is TGTGCCAGTAGTGCCAGGGAAGGGCGCAATCAGCCCCAGCATTTT. This codes for CASSAREGRNQPQHF.

The count of this clone is one. J is TRBJ1-1 and V is TRBV7-6; D not resolved. The CDR3 sequence is 16 residues long. CDR1 is SGHVS and CDR2 is FNYEAQ in the germline V gene. V was pared by 1 base and J by 0 bases, with 12 bases between. CDR3 loop: CASSLGLPSMNTEAFF. CDR3 sequence (DNA): TGTGCCAGCAGCTTAGGGCTTCCCTCTATGAACACTGAAGCTTTCTTT.

The chain links TRBV5-1 to TRBJ1-4, with 8 bases fitting TRBD1. Germline V gene lookup returns CDR1 SGHRS and CDR2 YFSETQ. V gave up 5 bases and J gave up 5 bases; unmatched junction bases: 8. The CDR3 is 15 amino acids. The CDR3 spells CASRPTGGRNEKLFF. For the CDR3, the DNA is TGCGCCAGCAGACCAACAGGGGGACGAAATGAAAAACTGTTTTTT.

This clone has just one count. V gene TRBV29-1 combines with J gene TRBJ1-2; TRBD1 is a possible D gene (5 bases). V dropped 3 bases and J dropped 4 bases, with 15 bases sitting between them. CDR3 length: 14 amino acids. Germline CDR1 and CDR2: SQVTM and ANQGSEA. The CDR3 loop is CSVDRADSGYGYTF. The DNA for the CDR3 is TGCAGCGTTGACAGGGCTGACTCGGGCTATGGCTACACCTTC.

This rearrangement joins TRBV2 to TRBJ2-3; 9 bases fit TRBD2. With 5 bases clipped from V and 3 bases from J, the junction kept 9 bases outside the gene matches. The germline gives CDR1 SNHLY, CDR2 FYNNEI. There are 16 residues in the CDR3. The DNA of the CDR3 is TGTGCCAGCAGTTCCTTAGCGGGGGTCACGACAGATACGCAGTATTTT. Amino acid sequence: CASSSLAGVTTDTQYF.

The J gene is TRBJ1-1, the V gene TRBV12-5; D unclear. The CDR3 spans 16 residues. Germline V CDR1 and CDR2: LGHNT, FRNRAP. V lost 6 bases, J lost 0 bases, and 17 bases lay in between. The CDR3 loop is CASGRFDGILNTEAFF. The DNA for the CDR3 is TGTGCTAGTGGGCGGTTTGACGGGATTCTGAACACTGAAGCTTTCTTT.

This chain uses TRBV5-1 with TRBJ1-5, with D perhaps TRBD1 (5 bases). Germline lookup yields CDR1 SGHRS and CDR2 YFSETQ. The V gene lost 0 bases and the J gene lost 5 bases, with 12 bases spanning the gap. This CDR3 comprises 15 residues. The CDR3 nucleotides read TGCGCCAGCAGCTTGGAGTCCGGGGACTATCAGCCCCAGCATTTT. Residues: CASSLESGDYQPQHF.

The gene calls are TRBV6-5 and TRBJ2-2; D could derive from TRBD1 or TRBD2 (6 bases each). From germline, CDR1 is MNHEY and CDR2 SVGAGI. V was clipped by 11 bases and J by 4 bases, with 20 bases between them. The CDR3 has 15 amino acids. The CDR3, as DNA: TGTGCCGCGAAAAAGGGGGGCCGAGGCACCGGGGAGCTGTTTTTT. Residues: CAAKKGGRGTGELFF.

This chain joins TRBV5-4 and TRBJ2-2, with D possibly TRBD2 on 6 matching bases. The CDR3 is 15 amino acids. From germline, CDR1 is SGHNT and CDR2 YYREEE (reference sequence). V was cut by 4 bases and J by 2 bases, with 12 bases left in between. The CDR3 bases are TGTGCCAGCAGCGTAACGGGACTCAACACCGGGGAGCTGTTTTTT. Protein product: CASSVTGLNTGELFF.

CDR3 coding DNA: TGCAGCGTCGCACAGGGTACCCCTGAAGCTTTCTTT. It codes for CSVAQGTPEAFF. The rearrangement joins TRBV29-1 to TRBJ1-1; TRBD1 might be the D (6 bases). The CDR3 extends over 12 amino acids. Trimming took 6 bases from V and 6 from J, leaving 14 bases between them. CDR1 and CDR2 (germline): SQVTM, ANQGSEA.

This chain links TRBV5-4 with TRBJ2-7; TRBD1 matches 11 bases. The germline V gene encodes CDR1 SGHNT and CDR2 YYREEE (reference sequence). This CDR3 is 15 amino acids long. Trimming at V came to 4 bases and at J to 2 bases, leaving 5 bases not matched to a gene. This CDR3 is CASSRRGQGAYEQYF. The CDR3 DNA reads TGTGCCAGCAGCCGGAGGGGACAGGGGGCCTACGAGCAGTACTTC.

The chain is built from TRBV20-1 and TRBJ2-1, with 8 nucleotides matching TRBD2. From germline, CDR1 is DFQATT and CDR2 SNEGSKA (reference sequence). This CDR3 is built from 10 residues. V lost 6 bases, J lost 8 bases, and 0 bases stayed unmatched. DNA for the CDR3: TGCAGTGCAGCGGGAGATGAGCAGTTCTTC. Amino acid sequence: CSAAGDEQFF.

The genes are TRBV5-5 and TRBJ1-3, with D unclear. V lost 1 base to trimming and J lost 0 bases, with 8 bases between them. The V gene's germline CDR1 is SGHKS and CDR2 YYEKEE (reference sequence). There are 15 residues in the CDR3. The CDR3: CASSLTTASGNTIYF. The DNA of the CDR3 is TGTGCCAGCAGCTTGACGACGGCCTCTGGAAACACCATATATTTT.

The genes are TRBV19 and TRBJ2-1; 11 bases are a match to TRBD2. Germline assignment: CDR1 LNHDA and CDR2 SQIVND (reference sequence). CDR3 length equals 15 residues. With V trimmed by 5 bases and J by 6 bases, 6 bases remained unmatched. CDR3 amino acids: CASSASGGPGNEQFF. In DNA form, the CDR3 reads TGTGCCAGTAGTGCTAGCGGGGGGCCAGGCAATGAGCAGTTCTTC.

The rearrangement links TRBV3-1 (or the pseudogene TRBV3-2) to TRBJ2-5, with 13 bases identical to TRBD2. The length of the CDR3 is 18 residues. After removal of 4 bases from V and 2 bases from J, the junction contained 10 bases not matched to a gene. From germline, CDR1 is LGHDT and CDR2 YNNKEL (reference sequence). Written as DNA, the CDR3 is TGTGCCAGCAGCCCACGACTAGCGGGGGGCCCTTCTCAAGAGACCCAGTACTTC. This codes for CASSPRLAGGPSQETQYF.